The clone carrying this T cell receptor (beta chain) has a count of ten or more. The antigen remains unidentified. This entry is derived from a study of T cells after yellow fever vaccination. Turning to the study itself: Fractions of limited cellularity were prepared by means of SMART-Seq v4 Ultra Low Input. Overall study results and limits: A secondary response was less intense yet reached its peak sooner, at day 5 versus 15. Highly abundant clonotypes carried over from the bulk population could end up in FACS-sorted repertoires as contaminants.

A process of 5'RACE template switching, which added a universal primer site and UMIs, was used to make TCR cDNA. MiXCR was run by TCRdb on the 5' RACE reads, yielding one entry per CDR3 protein. The table records about 360,000 distinct CDR3 sequences, 6.2% of them present only once. Germline V gives CDR1 KGHDR, CDR2 SFDVKD. J lost 7 bases, V lost 2 bases, and 12 bases had no gene match. This CDR3 spans 17 amino acids. The TCR was taken from a man under 40 who received the YFV17D yellow fever vaccine. Specimen: PBMCs, collected 5 days after the yellow fever booster vaccination. This chain connects TRBV24-1 to TRBJ2-1; the match to TRBD2 covers 8 bases. Here the CDR3 DNA reads TGTGCCACCAGTGATTCTAAGCCTAGCGGGTTCATAAATGAGCAGTTCTTC. It encodes CATSDSKPSGFINEQFF.